Shown below are 19 T cell receptor beta chains from a single sample sequenced in a study of post-analysis software for immune sequencing data (dated by TCRdb to between 2014 and 2016). Paper-wide results and their limitations: Significantly higher frequencies in patients than in controls were found for about five TRBV segments, including TRBV5-6, TRBV5-1 and TRBV20-1.

Preparation of the library involved PCR. Sequenced using an Illumina HiSeq 2500. Unique molecular identifiers were incorporated into TCR beta cDNA libraries to reduce PCR and sequencing biases. TCRdb applied fastp at Q25 and MiXCR to the public reads, then kept only in-frame beta chains. When rows share a CDR3 protein, they turn into one entry using the most common DNA and genes. The table for this sample lists more than 450,000 distinct CDR3 sequences; around a third of them were counted only once. The ten largest account for 5% to 6% of the sample. No antigen has been assigned to these receptors. Sequencing was carried out using blood. The receptors originated from a girl aged 2-17 years with multiple sclerosis.

This clonotype has more than one count but fewer than ten. The chain couples TRBV24-1 to TRBJ2-3; a possible D gene is TRBD1 (7 bases). Trimming stripped 6 bases from V and 4 bases from J, with 16 bases between. This CDR3 has 15 amino acids. Germline CDR1 reads KGHDR; CDR2 reads SFDVKD. The CDR3 is CATSLEGAFPDTQYF. DNA of the CDR3: TGTGCCACCAGTCTGGAGGGGGCCTTCCCAGATACGCAGTATTTT.

This clonotype was recorded a few times. This chain links TRBV5-6 with TRBJ2-5; 9 bases line up with TRBD1. The tail of the sequence fits TRBJ2-7 better, so the J call may be wrong. There are 15 residues in the CDR3. Germline values: CDR1 SGHDT, CDR2 YYEEEE. The CDR3 reads CASSPYRGQGAEQYF. The CDR3 region has the DNA TGTGCCAGCAGCCCGTACCGGGGACAGGGCGCCGAGCAGTACTTC.

The chain joins TRBV12-3 or TRBV12-4 to TRBJ1-4, with D unclear. This CDR3 is 14 amino acids long. Deletions cut 3 bases from V and 0 bases from J, with 5 bases between. CDR3 region: CASSFGSTNEKLFF. CDR3 sequence (DNA): TGTGCCAGCAGTTTTGGATCAACTAATGAAAAACTGTTTTTT.

V gene TRBV14 combines with J gene TRBJ2-5; D gene unclear. The last part of the DNA fits TRBJ2-7 better; the J call may be wrong. The germline gives CDR1 SGHDN, CDR2 FVKESK. The CDR3 sequence is 15 residues long. The CDR3 DNA reads TGTGCCAGCAGCCTTAACAAGCTAAAATCCTACGAGCAGTACTTC. This sequence encodes CASSLNKLKSYEQYF.

The rearrangement joins TRBV11-2 to TRBJ2-3; TRBD2 agrees at 13 bases. The germline CDR1 and CDR2 sequences are SGHAT and FQNNGV. The V gene end was trimmed by 9 bases and the J gene end by 2 bases; junction bases not matched to a gene: 5. The CDR3 extends over 15 amino acids. This chain's CDR3 is CASRTSGSYTDTQYF. CDR3 sequence (DNA): TGTGCCAGTCGGACTAGCGGGAGTTACACAGATACGCAGTATTTT.

The rearrangement joins TRBV10-3 to TRBJ2-1, with D perhaps TRBD2 (7 bases). This CDR3 contains 15 residues. Germline V gives CDR1 ENHRY, CDR2 SYGVKD. V lost 6 bases, J lost 0 bases, and 12 bases lay in between. The CDR3 sequence is CAIRDGGRSYNEQFF. The CDR3 DNA sequence: TGTGCCATCAGAGACGGGGGGCGCTCCTACAATGAGCAGTTCTTC.

The chain uses TRBV4-2 and TRBJ1-1; D remains unclear. The V end was cut by 0 bases, the J end by 1 base, with 6 bases between. CDR3 length: 14 amino acids. The germline V gene has CDR1 LGHNA and CDR2 YNFKEQ. The CDR3 nucleotides are TGTGCCAGCAGCCAAGATTGGGGGAACACTGAAGCTTTCTTT. This codes for CASSQDWGNTEAFF.

V gene TRBV7-6 combines with J gene TRBJ2-1; 8 bases fit TRBD2. Germline V gene lookup returns CDR1 SGHVS and CDR2 FNYEAQ. This CDR3 region has 16 residues. V lost 5 bases and J lost 7; bases outside the gene matches: 13. The CDR3 is CASSPWAGGMGNEQFF. CDR3 in DNA: TGTGCCAGCAGCCCCTGGGCGGGGGGTATGGGGAATGAGCAGTTCTTC.

The chain joins TRBV20-1 to TRBJ2-2, with 12 bases lining up with TRBD2. Per the germline V gene, CDR1 is DFQATT and CDR2 is SNEGSKA (reference sequence). Germline trimming cut 5 bases from V and 0 bases from J; bases unmatched to any gene: 4. CDR3 size: 16 residues. As DNA, the CDR3 is TGCAGTGCTCCCGGACTAGCGGGGCCGAACACCGGGGAGCTGTTTTTT. Its translation: CSAPGLAGPNTGELFF.

The gene calls are TRBV6-5 and TRBJ1-5; no definite D call. V lost 6 bases and J 2 bases, leaving 8 bases between the germline ends. The CDR3 spans 13 residues. From germline, CDR1 is MNHEY and CDR2 SVGAGI. This CDR3 is CASRSGGNQPQHF. CDR3 nucleotides: TGTGCCAGCAGGTCAGGTGGCAATCAGCCCCAGCATTTT.

This sequence joins TRBV7-9 and TRBJ2-1; D possibly uses TRBD1 or TRBD2 (5 bases each). V shed 7 bases and J shed 3 bases, with 22 bases lying between them. This CDR3 comprises 17 residues. CDR1 SEHNR and CDR2 FQNEAQ come from the germline V gene (reference sequence). Written as DNA, the CDR3 is TGTGCCAGCAACGCTCAAGGGGCCATGGGGAGCTACAATGAGCAGTTCTTC. Translating gives CASNAQGAMGSYNEQFF.

Points on this clonotype: The junction differs from germline at one of its ends, possibly a read error. V usage is TRBV6-6 and J usage is TRBJ2-3; 8 bases map to TRBD1. The CDR3 runs to 16 residues. Germline V gene data show CDR1 as MNHNY and CDR2 as SVGAGI (reference sequence). CDR3 nucleotide sequence: TGTGCCGGCAGTTATTTCGGGACAGGTGTAACAGATACGCAGTATTTT. Translated, it gives CAGSYFGTGVTDTQYF.

In its sample, this clonotype was seen a few times. J is TRBJ2-1 and V is TRBV12-3 or TRBV12-4, with D perhaps given as TRBD1 or TRBD2 (6 bases each). There are 15 residues in the CDR3. V was shortened by 5 bases and J by 1 base, with 12 bases between the two germline ends. This CDR3 is CASSPQGGSYNEQFF. In nucleotides, the CDR3 is TGTGCCAGCAGTCCACAGGGAGGATCCTACAATGAGCAGTTCTTC.

This clonotype was observed a handful of times. V and J are TRBV28 and TRBJ2-3; 9 bases map to TRBD1. V shed 3 bases and J 2 bases; nucleotides not matched to a gene: 12. Germline V gene data show CDR1 as MDHEN and CDR2 as SYDVKM. This CDR3 comprises 18 residues. The CDR3 region is CASSLWVRGQGNTDTQYF. In DNA form, the CDR3 reads TGTGCCAGCAGTTTGTGGGTCAGGGGACAGGGCAACACAGATACGCAGTATTTT.

In this sample, this clonotype turned up a few times. The chain employs TRBV12-3 or TRBV12-4 and TRBJ1-1; D uncertain. CDR3 length equals 13 residues. V was pared by 3 bases and J by 13 bases, with 18 bases between. CDR3 loop: CASSLSGPTEGFF. CDR3 bases: TGTGCCAGCAGTTTGTCGGGTCCTACGGAGGGTTTCTTT.

V and J are TRBV4-1 and TRBJ2-1, with TRBD1 identical over 7 bases. Germline V gives CDR1 MGHRA, CDR2 YSYEKL. Trimming cost V 0 bases and J 3 bases; bases outside gene matches: 11. The length of the CDR3 is 18 residues. In DNA form, the CDR3 reads TGCGCCAGCAGCCAAGATCAGGGCGCAGGGGGTTACTACAATGAGCAGTTCTTC. It specifies CASSQDQGAGGYYNEQFF.

This clonotype was observed at least ten times. The chain joins TRBV11-2 to TRBJ2-5; D is uncertain. Trimming removed 0 bases at V and 5 bases at J, with 7 bases between. This CDR3 has 13 residues. Germline V gene data show CDR1 as SGHAT and CDR2 as FQNNGV. CDR3 amino acids: CASSLDSVETQYF. The CDR3 DNA reads TGTGCCAGCAGCTTAGACAGTGTGGAGACCCAGTACTTC.

The rearrangement links TRBV20-1 to TRBJ2-4; D perhaps matches TRBD2 (5 bases). This CDR3 comprises 17 residues. Germline V gene lookup returns CDR1 DFQATT and CDR2 SNEGSKA (reference sequence). With 6 bases removed from V and 0 bases from J, the gap between germline ends came to 21 bases. Here the CDR3 reads CSAPRLGGSLAKNIQYF. CDR3 DNA: TGCAGTGCCCCACGCCTTGGAGGATCGCTAGCCAAAAACATTCAGTACTTC.

Details on this clonotype: A much larger clone differs by one base, so this may be a read error. V and J are TRBV7-3 and TRBJ2-7, with 9 bases matching TRBD2. Losses at the gene ends were 5 bases for V and 7 bases for J; bases not matched to a gene: 18. Looked up from germline, CDR1 is SGHTA and CDR2 is FQGTGA. The CDR3 sequence is 17 residues long. Here the CDR3 DNA reads TGTGCCAGCAGCGCGGCTAGCGGGGTGAGCTCCTACAATGAGCAGTACTTC. This codes for CASSAASGVSSYNEQYF.